Listed below are T cell receptor beta chains from one sample, sequenced in a study of cytomegalovirus exposure and HLA in healthy donors. Assay used: immunoSEQ multiplex PCR; TCRdb lists only in-frame clones, some missing. The data show about 130,000 clones, with 74% seen just once and 4% held by the top ten. The sequenced sample was PBMCs. The receptors were sampled from a man aged 35 to 55 in good health and CMV-seropositive. The CDR3 runs from the conserved cysteine through the conserved F or W. D genes are given only for firm matches. For some rows the clone size is stated as once, few or many, or as a class when expanded; others skip it.

TRBD1 | TRBJ1-2 | - | TRBV6-1 | CASSPGTGGGYTF | TGTGCCAGCAGTCCCGGGACAGGGGGTGGCTACACCTTC
TRBD1 | TRBJ1-5 | few | TRBV5-6 | CASSLIRDRDQPQHF | TGTGCCAGCAGCTTGATCCGGGACAGAGATCAGCCCCAGCATTTT
- | TRBJ1-2 | - | TRBV14 | CASSQDLRGYGYTF | TGTGCCAGCAGCCAAGATCTTAGGGGGTATGGCTACACCTTC
TRBD2 | TRBJ2-1 | few | TRBV2 | CASRRLAGGDSYNEQFF | TGTGCCAGCAGACGACTAGCGGGGGGCGACTCCTACAATGAGCAGTTCTTC
- | TRBJ2-7 | - | TRBV27 | CASSLGTHPYEQYF | TGTGCCAGCAGTTTAGGGACTCATCCCTACGAGCAGTACTTC
- | TRBJ2-2 | - | TRBV6-6 | CASSYSRDTGELFF | TGTGCCAGCAGTTACTCTCGAGACACCGGGGAGCTGTTTTTT
- | TRBJ1-2 | once | TRBV19 | CASSIDHGGANYGYTF | TGTGCCAGTAGTATAGACCACGGCGGAGCTAACTATGGCTACACCTTC
TRBD1 | TRBJ2-2 | - | TRBV2 | CATLGGTGGITGELFF | TGTGCCACCCTGGGAGGGACAGGGGGGATCACCGGGGAGCTGTTTTTT
- | TRBJ1-2 | - | TRBV6-6 | CASTTGTRGYTF | TGTGCCAGCACTACCGGGACTCGTGGCTACACCTTC
TRBD1 | TRBJ2-1 | few | TRBV11-3 | CASSSVRGAGGYNEQFF | TGTGCCAGCAGCTCCGTCAGAGGGGCAGGGGGCTACAATGAGCAGTTCTTC
- | TRBJ2-1 | - | TRBV6-6 | CASSRRTAAPDEQFF | TGTGCCAGCAGTCGGAGGACAGCTGCCCCGGATGAGCAGTTCTTC